This T cell receptor beta chain was identified in a study of OX40 agonist ivuxolimab in advanced cancers. On the study more broadly: Ivuxolimab, an antibody acting as an agonist of OX40 (CD134), was used to treat patients. Mean age approximately 55 years, range about 20 to 79; approximately 83% male. Prior anti-PD-1, anti-PD-L1 or anti-CTLA-4 therapy did not bar entry, and around 39% had some.

The V gene lost 5 bases and the J gene lost 5 bases, with 9 bases spanning the gap. The germline CDR1 and CDR2 sequences are SEHNR and FQNEAQ (reference sequence). There are 12 residues in the CDR3. Autoimmune disease history or systemic immunosuppression led to patient exclusion. Profiled with immunoSEQ multiplex PCR; TCRdb holds only in-frame clones, not every one. This table has more than 45,000 clones, roughly 86% appearing once. The receptor's source is an adult with an advanced solid tumor such as melanoma, head and neck, liver or kidney cancer. The V call is TRBV7-9, the J call TRBJ2-5; D not resolved. This material consisted of CD4+ or CD8+ T cells sorted from blood, taken in a trial of the OX40 agonist ivuxolimab. CDR3 sequence reads: CASSVEDETQYF. The CDR3 nucleotides are TGTGCCAGCAGCGTAGAAGACGAGACCCAGTACTTC.